This passage covers 7 T cell receptor beta chains from one sample sequenced in a study of lung T cells in sarcoidosis with Löfgren's syndrome. TCRdb ran MiXCR on the reads and lists one entry per CDR3 protein. The sample includes about 19,000 distinct CDR3 sequences, under 25% of them seen just once. The sample was CD4+ T cells from bronchoalveolar lavage. The receptors stem from a human donor with sarcoidosis (Löfgren's syndrome or another form), or a control subject (not recorded which).

The gene calls are TRBV5-1 and TRBJ2-7; D remains unclear. Looked up from germline, CDR1 is SGHRS and CDR2 is YFSETQ. This CDR3 has 15 amino acids. V lost 5 bases to trimming and J lost 5 bases, with 20 bases between them. The CDR3 is CASRSPGPLGNEQYF. As DNA, the CDR3 is TGCGCCAGCAGATCTCCCGGACCCCTAGGGAACGAGCAGTACTTC. Full variable domain (missing parts from reference TRBV5-1 and TRBJ2-7): KAGVTQTPRYLIKTRGQQVTLSCSPISGHRSVSWYQQTPGQGLQFLFEYFSETQRNKGNFPGRFSGRQFSNSRSEMNVSTLELGDSALYLCASRSPGPLGNEQYFGPGTRLTVT.

As for this clonotype: Given a much more abundant clone one base away, this may be a read error. The chain couples TRBV7-2 to TRBJ2-2, with D uncertain. In germline, CDR1 is SGHTA, CDR2 FQGNSA. Trimming left V 2 bases short and J 1 base short, with 8 bases between. This CDR3 has 15 amino acids. This CDR3 is CASSLMGRNTGELFF. DNA of the CDR3: TGTGCCAGCAGCTTAATGGGCCGGAACACCGGGGAGCTGTTTTTT. Combining the CDR3 with reference TRBV7-2 and TRBJ2-2 gives the whole variable domain GAGVSQSPSNKVTEKGKDVELRCDPISGHTALYWYRQSLGQGLEFLIYFQGNSAPDKSGLPSDRFSAERTGGSVSTLTIQRTQQEDSAVYLCASSLMGRNTGELFFGEGSRLTVL.

This clonotype is judged medium-sized. The CDR3 protein is CASSPYRQFVNTEAFF. The CDR3 bases are TGTGCCAGCAGTCCCTATAGACAGTTCGTGAACACTGAAGCTTTCTTT. The chain has TRBV6-2 or TRBV6-3 and TRBJ1-1; D might be TRBD1 (5 bases). The V and J ends lost 5 bases and 0 bases respectively, with 16 bases between them. The CDR3 totals 16 residues. CDR1 MNHEY and CDR2 SVGEGT come from the germline V gene.

This clonotype was recorded a few times. The chain carries TRBV7-2 and TRBJ2-7; 7 positions match TRBD2. CDR3 length equals 14 residues. Per the germline V gene, CDR1 is SGHTA and CDR2 is FQGNSA. Losses at the gene ends were 1 base for V and 2 bases for J; bases not matched to a gene: 2. The DNA for the CDR3 is TGTGCCAGCAGCTTAGAGGCGGGGGCCTACGAGCAGTACTTC. Protein product: CASSLEAGAYEQYF.

In this sample, this clonotype turned up many times. This chain uses TRBV7-6 with TRBJ2-1, with TRBD1 matching over 7 bases. J lost 0 bases, V lost 5 bases, and 4 bases had no gene match. This CDR3 contains 15 residues. Germline V gives CDR1 SGHVS, CDR2 FNYEAQ. CDR3 sequence (DNA): TGTGCCAGCAGCGCCCAGGGGGACTCCTACAATGAGCAGTTCTTC. It yields the protein CASSAQGDSYNEQFF.

Concerning this clonotype itself: The junction differs from germline at one of its ends, possibly a read error. The V call is TRBV7-9, the J call TRBJ1-1; no definite D call. CDR3 length: 12 amino acids. Germline V CDR1 and CDR2: SEHNR, FQNEAQ (reference sequence). CDR3 protein: CAGSFRNTEAFF. The CDR3 coding sequence is TGTGCCGGCAGCTTTCGGAACACTGAAGCTTTCTTT. Complete variable domain (other parts from reference TRBV7-9 and TRBJ1-1): DTGVSQNPRHKITKRGQNVTFRCDPISEHNRLYWYRQTLGQGPEFLTYFQNEAQLEKSRLLSDRFSAERPKGSFSTLEIQRTEQGDSAMYLCAGSFRNTEAFFGQGTRLTVV.

This clonotype was seen ten or more times. The CDR3 spells CASSPGEPQHF. The DNA of the CDR3 is TGTGCCAGCAGTCCCGGGGAGCCCCAGCATTTT. This chain joins TRBV12-3 or TRBV12-4 and TRBJ1-5; D call uncertain. The CDR3 is made up of 11 amino acids. V was clipped by 5 bases and J by 8 bases, with 7 bases between them.